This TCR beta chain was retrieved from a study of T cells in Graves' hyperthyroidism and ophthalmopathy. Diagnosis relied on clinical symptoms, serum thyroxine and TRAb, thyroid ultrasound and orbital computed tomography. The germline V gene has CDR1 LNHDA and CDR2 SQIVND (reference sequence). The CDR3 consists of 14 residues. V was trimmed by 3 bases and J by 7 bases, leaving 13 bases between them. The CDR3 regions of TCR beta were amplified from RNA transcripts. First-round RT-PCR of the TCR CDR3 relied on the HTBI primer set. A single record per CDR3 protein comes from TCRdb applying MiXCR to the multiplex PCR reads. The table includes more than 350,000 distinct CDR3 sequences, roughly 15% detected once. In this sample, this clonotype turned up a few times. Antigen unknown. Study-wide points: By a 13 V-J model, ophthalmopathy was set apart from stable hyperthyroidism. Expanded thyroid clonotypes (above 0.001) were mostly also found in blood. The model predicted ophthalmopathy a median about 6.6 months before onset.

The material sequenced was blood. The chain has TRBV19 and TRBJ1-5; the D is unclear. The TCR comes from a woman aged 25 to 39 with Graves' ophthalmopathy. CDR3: CASSIIPGGQPQHF. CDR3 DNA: TGTGCCAGTAGTATCATCCCGGGAGGCCAGCCCCAGCATTTT.